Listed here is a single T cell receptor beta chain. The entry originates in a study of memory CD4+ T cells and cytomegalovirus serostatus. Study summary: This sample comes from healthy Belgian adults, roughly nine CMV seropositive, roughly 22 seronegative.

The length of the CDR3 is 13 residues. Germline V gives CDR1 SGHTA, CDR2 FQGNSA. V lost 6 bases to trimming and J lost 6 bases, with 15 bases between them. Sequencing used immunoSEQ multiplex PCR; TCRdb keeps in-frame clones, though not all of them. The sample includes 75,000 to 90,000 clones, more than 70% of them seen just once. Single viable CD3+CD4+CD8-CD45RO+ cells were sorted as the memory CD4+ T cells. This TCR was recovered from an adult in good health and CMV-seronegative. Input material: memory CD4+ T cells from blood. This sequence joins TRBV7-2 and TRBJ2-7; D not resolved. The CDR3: CASSWGIPSEQYF. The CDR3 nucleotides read TGTGCCAGCAGTTGGGGTATCCCCTCCGAGCAGTACTTC. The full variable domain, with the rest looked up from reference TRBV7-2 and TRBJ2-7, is GAGVSQSPSNKVTEKGKDVELRCDPISGHTALYWYRQSLGQGLEFLIYFQGNSAPDKSGLPSDRFSAERTGGSVSTLTIQRTQQEDSAVYLCASSWGIPSEQYFGPGTRLTVT.